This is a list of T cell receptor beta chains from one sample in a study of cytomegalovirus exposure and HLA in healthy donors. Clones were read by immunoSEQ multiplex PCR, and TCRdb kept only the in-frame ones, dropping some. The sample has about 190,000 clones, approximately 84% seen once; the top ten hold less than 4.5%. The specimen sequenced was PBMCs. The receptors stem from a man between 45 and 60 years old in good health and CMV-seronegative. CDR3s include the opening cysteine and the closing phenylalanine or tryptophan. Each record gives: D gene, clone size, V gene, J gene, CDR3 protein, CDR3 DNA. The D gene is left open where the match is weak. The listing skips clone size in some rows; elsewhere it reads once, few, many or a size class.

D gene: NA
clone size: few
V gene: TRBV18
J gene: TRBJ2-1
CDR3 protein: CASSSSTLYNEQFF
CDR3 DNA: TGTGCCAGCTCATCCTCCACTCTTTACAATGAGCAGTTCTTC

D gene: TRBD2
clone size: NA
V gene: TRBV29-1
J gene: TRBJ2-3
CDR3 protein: CSVGLRAGVTDTQYF
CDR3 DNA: TGCAGCGTTGGACTCAGGGCGGGGGTCACAGATACGCAGTATTTT

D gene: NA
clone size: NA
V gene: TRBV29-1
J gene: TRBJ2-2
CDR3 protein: CSVGGTNTGELFF
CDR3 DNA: TGCAGCGTCGGGGGAACGAACACCGGGGAGCTGTTTTTT

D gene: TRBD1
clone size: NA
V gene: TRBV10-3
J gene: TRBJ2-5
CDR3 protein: CASTPGTEETQYF
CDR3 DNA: TGTGCCAGTACCCCCGGGACAGAAGAGACCCAGTACTTC

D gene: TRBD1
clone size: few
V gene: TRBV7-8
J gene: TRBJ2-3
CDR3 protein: CASMKTGALLDTQYF
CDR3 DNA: TGTGCCAGCATGAAGACAGGGGCCCTACTAGATACGCAGTATTTT

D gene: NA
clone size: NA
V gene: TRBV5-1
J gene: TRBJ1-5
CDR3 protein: CASSLGLNQPQHF
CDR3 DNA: TGCGCCAGCAGCTTGGGACTCAATCAGCCCCAGCATTTT

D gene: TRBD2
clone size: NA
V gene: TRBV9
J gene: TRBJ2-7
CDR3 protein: CASSVGTSGYEQYF
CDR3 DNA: TGTGCCAGCAGCGTAGGCACTAGCGGCTACGAGCAGTACTTC

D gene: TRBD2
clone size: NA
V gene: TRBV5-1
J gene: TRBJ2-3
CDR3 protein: CASSSGLAGGFYTDTQYF
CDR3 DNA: TGCGCCAGCAGCTCGGGACTAGCGGGGGGCTTTTACACAGATACGCAGTATTTT

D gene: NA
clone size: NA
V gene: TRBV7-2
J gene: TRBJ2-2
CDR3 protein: CASSLEFASLPGELFF
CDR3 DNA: TGTGCCAGCAGCTTAGAGTTTGCTAGCCTCCCCGGGGAGCTGTTTTTT

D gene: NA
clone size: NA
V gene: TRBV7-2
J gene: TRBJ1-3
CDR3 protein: CASSLDNGGNTIYF
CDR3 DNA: TGTGCCAGCAGCTTAGACAACGGGGGAAACACCATATATTTT

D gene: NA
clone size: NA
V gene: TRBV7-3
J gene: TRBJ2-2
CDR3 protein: CASRSGDTGELFF
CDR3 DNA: TGTGCCAGCAGGTCCGGGGACACCGGGGAGCTGTTTTTT

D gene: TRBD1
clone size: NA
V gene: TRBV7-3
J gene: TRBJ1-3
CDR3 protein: CASSSLINPRTGVGGNTIYF
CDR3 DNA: TGTGCCAGCAGCTCCCTTATAAACCCTCGGACAGGGGTGGGGGGAAACACCATATATTTT

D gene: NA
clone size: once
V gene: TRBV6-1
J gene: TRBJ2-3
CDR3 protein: CASMKTDFTDTQYF
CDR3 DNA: TGTGCCAGCATGAAGACAGATTTCACAGATACGCAGTATTTT

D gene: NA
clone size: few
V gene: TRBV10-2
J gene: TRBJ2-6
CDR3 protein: CASLRGEANVLTF
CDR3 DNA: TGCGCCAGCCTCCGAGGCGAGGCCAACGTCCTGACTTTC

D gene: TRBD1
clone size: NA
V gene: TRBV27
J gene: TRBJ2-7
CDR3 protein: CASSFGQGPSYEQYF
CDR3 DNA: TGTGCCAGCAGTTTTGGACAGGGGCCCTCCTACGAGCAGTACTTC

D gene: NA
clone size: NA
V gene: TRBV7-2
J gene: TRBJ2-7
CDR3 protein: CASSPRGRDNEQYF
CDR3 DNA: TGTGCCAGCAGCCCCCGGGGGAGAGATAACGAGCAGTACTTC

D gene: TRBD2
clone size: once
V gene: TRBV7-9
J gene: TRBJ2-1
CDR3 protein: CASSLASGGGAVREFF
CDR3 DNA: TGTGCCAGCAGCTTAGCCTCAGGCGGGGGGGCTGTTAGAGAGTTCTTC

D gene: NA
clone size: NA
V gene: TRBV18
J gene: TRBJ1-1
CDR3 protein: CASSSATNTEAFF
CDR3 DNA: TGTGCCAGCTCATCCGCCACTAACACTGAAGCTTTCTTT

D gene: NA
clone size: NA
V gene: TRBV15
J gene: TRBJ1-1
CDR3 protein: CATSREQGGTEAFF
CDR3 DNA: TGTGCCACCAGCAGAGAACAGGGAGGGACTGAAGCTTTCTTT

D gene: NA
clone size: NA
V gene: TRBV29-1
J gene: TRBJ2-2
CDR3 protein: CSVGSRGAGTGELFF
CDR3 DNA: TGCAGCGTTGGTAGCCGGGGGGCGGGCACCGGGGAGCTGTTTTTT

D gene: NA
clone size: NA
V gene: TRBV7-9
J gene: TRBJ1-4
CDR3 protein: CSSSSDRLGDEKLFF
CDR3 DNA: TGTTCCAGCAGCTCCGACAGATTAGGAGATGAAAAACTGTTTTTT

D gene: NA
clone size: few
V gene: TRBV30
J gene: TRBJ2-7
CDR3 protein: CAWSRGVYEQYF
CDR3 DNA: TGTGCCTGGAGCAGGGGAGTCTACGAGCAGTACTTC

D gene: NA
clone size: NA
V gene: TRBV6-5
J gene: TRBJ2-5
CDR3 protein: CASSVAGFETQYF
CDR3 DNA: TGTGCCAGCAGTGTGGCGGGCTTCGAGACCCAGTACTTC

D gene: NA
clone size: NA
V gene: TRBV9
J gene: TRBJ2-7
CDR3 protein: CASSVDSAGASYEQYF
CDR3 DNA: TGTGCCAGCAGCGTAGATTCGGCGGGGGCCTCCTACGAGCAGTACTTC

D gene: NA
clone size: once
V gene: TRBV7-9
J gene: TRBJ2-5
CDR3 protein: CSSSYKYPGTQYF
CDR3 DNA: TGTTCCAGCAGTTATAAATATCCGGGGACCCAGTACTTC

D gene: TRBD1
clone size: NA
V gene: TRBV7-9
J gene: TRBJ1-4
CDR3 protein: CSSSQGERTLFF
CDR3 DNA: TGTTCCAGCAGCCAGGGGGAGAGGACACTGTTTTTT

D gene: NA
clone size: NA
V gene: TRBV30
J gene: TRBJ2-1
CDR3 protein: CAWVSVGPHEQFF
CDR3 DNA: TGTGCCTGGGTGTCCGTGGGCCCCCATGAGCAGTTCTTC

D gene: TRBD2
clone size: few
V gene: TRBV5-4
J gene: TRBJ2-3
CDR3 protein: CASSSDLAGGNTQYF
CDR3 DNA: TGTGCCAGCAGCTCCGATTTAGCGGGGGGCAATACGCAGTATTTT

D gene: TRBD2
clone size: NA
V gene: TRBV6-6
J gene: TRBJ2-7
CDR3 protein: CASREGSSYEQYF
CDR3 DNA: TGTGCCAGCCGGGAGGGGAGCTCCTACGAGCAGTACTTC

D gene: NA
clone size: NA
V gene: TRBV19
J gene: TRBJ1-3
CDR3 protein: CASTSGEYSGNTIYF
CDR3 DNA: TGTGCCAGCACTTCGGGGGAGTACTCTGGAAACACCATATATTTT

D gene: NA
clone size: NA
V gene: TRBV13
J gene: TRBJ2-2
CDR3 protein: CASSSLHQKYELLFF
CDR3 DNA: TGTGCCAGCAGCTCCCTGCATCAGAAATACGAATTGCTGTTTTTT

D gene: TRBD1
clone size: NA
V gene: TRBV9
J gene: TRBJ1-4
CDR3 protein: CASSVEGTDLEKLFF
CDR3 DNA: TGTGCCAGCAGCGTAGAAGGGACAGATTTAGAAAAACTGTTTTTT

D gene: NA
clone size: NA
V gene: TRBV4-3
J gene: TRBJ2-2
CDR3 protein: CASSRGTVNTGELFF
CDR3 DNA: TGCGCCAGCAGCCGAGGGACTGTTAACACCGGGGAGCTGTTTTTT

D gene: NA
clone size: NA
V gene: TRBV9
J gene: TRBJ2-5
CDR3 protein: CASSVRYRDTQYF
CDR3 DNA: TGTGCCAGCAGCGTCCGTTACCGGGATACCCAGTACTTC

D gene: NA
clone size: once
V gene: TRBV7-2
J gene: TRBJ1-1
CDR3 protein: CAVGVAIAFF
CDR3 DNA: TGTGCCGTAGGGGTGGCAATAGCTTTCTTT

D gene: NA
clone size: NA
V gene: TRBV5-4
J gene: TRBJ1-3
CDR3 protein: CASSLLGSGNTIYF
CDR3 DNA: TGTGCCAGCAGCCTGCTCGGCTCTGGAAACACCATATATTTT

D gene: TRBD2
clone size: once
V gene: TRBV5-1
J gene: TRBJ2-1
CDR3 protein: CASSLLAGGNNEQFF
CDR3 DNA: TGCGCCAGCAGCTTACTAGCGGGGGGTAATAATGAGCAGTTCTTC

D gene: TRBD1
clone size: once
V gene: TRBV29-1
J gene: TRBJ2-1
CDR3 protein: CSVEDPRGRYNEQFF
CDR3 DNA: TGCAGCGTTGAAGATCCCAGGGGGCGATACAATGAGCAGTTCTTC

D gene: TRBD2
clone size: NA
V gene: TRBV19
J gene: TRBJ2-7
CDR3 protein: CASSIRGDRAYEQYF
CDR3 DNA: TGTGCCAGTAGTATTCGGGGGGACCGTGCCTACGAGCAGTACTTC

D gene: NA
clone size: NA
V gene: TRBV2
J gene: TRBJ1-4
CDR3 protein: CASKGGTFEKLFF
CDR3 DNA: TGTGCCAGCAAGGGCGGGACTTTCGAAAAACTGTTTTTT

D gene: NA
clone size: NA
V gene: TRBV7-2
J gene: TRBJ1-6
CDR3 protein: CASSLANNSPLHF
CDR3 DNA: TGTGCCAGCAGCTTAGCTAATAATTCACCCCTCCACTTT

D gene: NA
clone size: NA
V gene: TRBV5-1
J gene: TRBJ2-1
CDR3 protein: CASSSPGEAGGEQFF
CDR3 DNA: TGCGCCAGCAGCTCCCCGGGGGAGGCCGGAGGTGAGCAGTTCTTC

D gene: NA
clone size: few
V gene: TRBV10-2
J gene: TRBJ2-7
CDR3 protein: CASGTSIYEQYF
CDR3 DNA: TGCGCCAGCGGGACATCAATCTACGAGCAGTACTTC

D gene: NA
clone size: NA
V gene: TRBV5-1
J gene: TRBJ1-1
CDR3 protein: CASSSPPGAEAFF
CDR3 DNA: TGCGCCAGCAGCTCCCCCCCAGGGGCTGAAGCTTTCTTT

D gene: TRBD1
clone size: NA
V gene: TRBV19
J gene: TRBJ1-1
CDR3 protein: CASNRGTTEAFF
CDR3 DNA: TGTGCCAGTAACAGGGGGACCACTGAAGCTTTCTTT

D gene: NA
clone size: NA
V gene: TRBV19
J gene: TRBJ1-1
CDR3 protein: CASSIQGTEAFF
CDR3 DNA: TGTGCCAGTAGTATACAGGGTACGGAAGCTTTCTTT

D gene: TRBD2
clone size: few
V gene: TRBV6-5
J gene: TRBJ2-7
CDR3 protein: CASTRGGSYEQYF
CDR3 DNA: TGTGCCAGCACTCGGGGGGGGAGTTACGAGCAGTACTTC

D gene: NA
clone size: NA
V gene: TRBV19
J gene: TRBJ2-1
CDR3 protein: CASSIGGGGPYNEQFF
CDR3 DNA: TGTGCCAGTAGTATAGGAGGAGGGGGCCCCTACAATGAGCAGTTCTTC

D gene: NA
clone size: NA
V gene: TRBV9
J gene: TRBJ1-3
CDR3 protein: CASSSAPGNTIYF
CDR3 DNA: TGTGCCAGCAGCTCAGCCCCGGGTAACACCATATATTTT

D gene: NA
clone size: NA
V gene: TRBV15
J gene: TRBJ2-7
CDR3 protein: CATSRGQAPSYEQYF
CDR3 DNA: TGTGCCACCAGCAGAGGACAGGCGCCCTCCTACGAGCAGTACTTC

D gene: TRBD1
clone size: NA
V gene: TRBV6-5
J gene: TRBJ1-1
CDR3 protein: CASSPGTGGTEAFF
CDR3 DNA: TGTGCCAGCAGCCCCGGGACAGGGGGCACTGAAGCTTTCTTT

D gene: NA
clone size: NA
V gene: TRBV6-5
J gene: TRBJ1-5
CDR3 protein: CASSYCRLGSNQPQHF
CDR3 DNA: TGTGCCAGCAGTTACTGTAGACTGGGTAGCAATCAGCCCCAGCATTTT

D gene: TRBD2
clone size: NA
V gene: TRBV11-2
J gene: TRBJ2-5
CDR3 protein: CASSPTLRDGRETQYF
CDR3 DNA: TGTGCCAGCAGCCCGACCCTCCGGGACGGGAGGGAGACCCAGTACTTC